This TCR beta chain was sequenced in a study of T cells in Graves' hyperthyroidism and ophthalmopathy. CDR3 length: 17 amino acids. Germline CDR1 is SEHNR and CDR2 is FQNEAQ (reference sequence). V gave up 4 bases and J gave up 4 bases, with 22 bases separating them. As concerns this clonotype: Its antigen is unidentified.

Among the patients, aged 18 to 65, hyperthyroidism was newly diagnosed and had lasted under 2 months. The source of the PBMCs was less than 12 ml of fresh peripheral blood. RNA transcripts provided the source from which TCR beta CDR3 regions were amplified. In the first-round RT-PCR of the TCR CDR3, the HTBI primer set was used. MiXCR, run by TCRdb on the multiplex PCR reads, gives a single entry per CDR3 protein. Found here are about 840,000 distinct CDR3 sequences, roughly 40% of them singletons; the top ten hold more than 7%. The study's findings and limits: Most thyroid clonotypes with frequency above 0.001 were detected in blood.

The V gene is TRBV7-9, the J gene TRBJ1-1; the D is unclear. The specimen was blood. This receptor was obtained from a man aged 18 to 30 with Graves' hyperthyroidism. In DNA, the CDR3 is TGTGCCAGCAGCTCGCCTCCTCAGACTGCGATGGGCACTGAAGCTTTCTTT. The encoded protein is CASSSPPQTAMGTEAFF. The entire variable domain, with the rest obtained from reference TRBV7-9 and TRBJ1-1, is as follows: DTGVSQNPRHKITKRGQNVTFRCDPISEHNRLYWYRQTLGQGPEFLTYFQNEAQLEKSRLLSDRFSAERPKGSFSTLEIQRTEQGDSAMYLCASSSPPQTAMGTEAFFGQGTRLTVV.